One sample yielded the 17 T cell receptor beta chains listed below, sequenced in a study of T cell repertoires in cytomegalovirus infection. TCRdb passed the reads through MiXCR, listing each CDR3 protein once. This repertoire shows about 770,000 distinct CDR3 sequences, almost 30% found once; its top ten account for over 10%. Their antigens remain unidentified. Source: cultured CD8+ T cells from PBMCs, taken from culture after CMV antigen stimulation. These receptors all come from a human donor in good health (CMV status not recorded). Some clones in this sample may be carry-over from other donors' samples.

The chain carries TRBV4-1 and TRBJ2-2; the match to TRBD1 covers 7 bases. CDR1 is MGHRA and CDR2 is YSYEKL in the germline V gene. The CDR3 length is 15 residues. V lost 1 base and J lost 5; bases outside the gene matches: 4. The CDR3 protein is CASSQVHRGTGELFF. The DNA for the CDR3 is TGCGCCAGCAGCCAAGTACACAGGGGAACCGGGGAGCTGTTTTTT.

Only a few counts were recorded for this clonotype. The chain links TRBV25-1 to TRBJ1-4, with 9 positions matching TRBD1. The CDR3 has 14 residues. CDR1 is MGHDK and CDR2 is SYGVNS in the germline V gene. V gave up 3 bases and J gave up 11 bases; unmatched junction bases: 7. Here the CDR3 DNA reads TGTGCCAGCAGTGACACAGGGGGCGTAGCGAAACTGTTTTTT. It is translated as CASSDTGGVAKLFF.

The rearrangement joins TRBV7-9 to TRBJ2-2; no definite D call. Germline loops: CDR1 SEHNR, CDR2 FQNEAQ (reference sequence). This CDR3 comprises 16 residues. Deletions cut 0 bases from V and 2 bases from J, with 10 bases between. The CDR3 sequence: CASSLAAPVNTGELFF. DNA for the CDR3: TGTGCCAGCAGCTTAGCGGCACCGGTAAACACCGGGGAGCTGTTTTTT.

This clonotype has a handful of counts. The chain employs TRBV15 and TRBJ2-2; unclear D gene. The CDR3 extends over 14 amino acids. Looked up from germline, CDR1 is LNHNV and CDR2 is YYDKDF (reference sequence). V was pared by 0 bases and J by 5 bases, with 7 bases between. The CDR3 loop reads CATSREDVTGELFF. The CDR3 DNA is TGTGCCACCAGCAGAGAAGACGTTACCGGGGAGCTGTTTTTT.

This clonotype was seen ten or more times. A junction boundary mismatches the germline segment, possibly from a read error. The gene calls are TRBV7-3 and TRBJ2-3; TRBD2 agrees at 8 bases. The CDR3 contains 16 residues. CDR1 is SGHTA, CDR2 FQGTGA, per germline. The DNA for the CDR3 is TGTGCCAGCAGGTTAATCGGCGGGGGGCCGGGAGATACGCAGTATTTT. It encodes CASRLIGGGPGDTQYF.

In the case of this clonotype: Because the CDR3's place on the DNA is in doubt, the DNA is left out and the CDR3 is given as listed by TCRdb. The V call is TRBV6-2 or TRBV6-3, the J call TRBJ1-4. From germline, CDR1 is MNHEY and CDR2 SVGEGT. Inclusive of both ends, the CDR3 amounts to 15 amino acids. CDR3: CASSFATGINEKLLF.

This clonotype showed up just a few times. The rearrangement links TRBV19 to TRBJ1-4; 8 nucleotides match TRBD1. CDR1 is LNHDA and CDR2 is SQIVND in the germline V gene (reference sequence). Trimming at V came to 9 bases and at J to 0 bases, leaving 9 bases not matched to a gene. There are 16 residues in the CDR3. CDR3 DNA sequence: TGTGCCAGCAACAGGGGGAAAGGCGCAACTAATGAAAAACTGTTTTTT. It translates to CASNRGKGATNEKLFF.

The V and J genes are TRBV10-3 and TRBJ1-3, with a possible D match to TRBD1 (6 bases). Germline V lookup: CDR1 ENHRY, CDR2 SYGVKD. The CDR3 is 15 amino acids. V lost 3 bases to trimming and J lost 4 bases, with 13 bases between them. The DNA of the CDR3 is TGTGCCATCAGTGAATATCGACAGGAGGGAAACACCATATATTTT. It specifies CAISEYRQEGNTIYF.

Here the CDR3 reads CASSPSGEQETQYF. Written as DNA, the CDR3 is TGTGCCAGCTCACCAAGCGGGGAGCAAGAGACCCAGTACTTC. The chain couples TRBV18 to TRBJ2-5, with 7 bases identical to TRBD2. Germline CDR1 KGHSH, CDR2 LQKENI. The J segment lost 2 bases and the V segment lost 2 bases, leaving 2 bases of the junction unmatched. The CDR3 consists of 14 residues.

This clonotype was recorded a few times. The chain joins TRBV12-3 or TRBV12-4 to TRBJ2-1; D call uncertain. The CDR3 length is 13 residues. V was trimmed by 3 bases and J by 8 bases, leaving 11 bases between them. The CDR3 DNA follows: TGTGCCAGCAGTTTGTGGCCAGAGGATGAGCAGTTCTTC. It specifies CASSLWPEDEQFF.

The rearrangement uses TRBV7-6 and TRBJ2-1; D not certain. The CDR3 runs to 14 residues. Looked up from germline, CDR1 is SGHVS and CDR2 is FNYEAQ. Trimming took off 5 bases at V and 8 bases at J, with 16 bases between the two ends. The CDR3 DNA reads TGTGCCAGCAGCCACCAGAGACGCCCCGATGAGCAGTTCTTC. Amino acid sequence: CASSHQRRPDEQFF.

This clonotype was observed a few times. The rearrangement uses TRBV19 and TRBJ2-7; D unresolved. V was shortened by 7 bases and J by 4 bases, with 14 bases between the two germline ends. Per the germline V gene, CDR1 is LNHDA and CDR2 is SQIVND (reference sequence). CDR3 length: 13 residues. CDR3: CASIGPQGYEQYF. The CDR3 DNA follows: TGTGCCAGTATTGGGCCCCAAGGATACGAGCAGTACTTC.

This clonotype was found a few times. The chain has TRBV29-1 and TRBJ1-2; 9 bases map to TRBD1. The CDR3 runs to 12 residues. Looked up from germline, CDR1 is SQVTM and CDR2 is ANQGSEA. V trimming: 6 bases; J trimming: 7 bases; junction bases outside the gene matches: 6. The CDR3 sequence: CSVATGGGGYTF. In DNA form, the CDR3 reads TGCAGCGTGGCCACAGGGGGCGGTGGCTACACCTTC.

This clonotype was counted a few times. CDR3 residues: CASSPDRRGYTF. For the CDR3, the DNA is TGCGCCAGCAGCCCGGACAGGCGAGGCTACACCTTC. This chain joins TRBV4-1 and TRBJ1-2; 7 nucleotides match TRBD1. CDR1 and CDR2 (germline): MGHRA, YSYEKL. The CDR3 covers 12 residues. V dropped 4 bases and J dropped 8; count of bases not matched to a gene: 4.

This chain joins TRBV7-2 and TRBJ1-2, with D unresolved. Germline CDR1 SGHTA, CDR2 FQGNSA. Trimming took 5 bases from V and 2 from J, leaving 15 bases between them. The CDR3 is 15 residues long. CDR3 DNA sequence: TGTGCCAGCAGCGTTTCATTGGGCGGGAACTATGGCTACACCTTC. Amino acid sequence: CASSVSLGGNYGYTF.

This clonotype has ten or more counts. The chain couples TRBV6-1 to TRBJ2-2; D remains unclear. This CDR3 contains 10 residues. Germline V CDR1 and CDR2: MNHNS, SASEGT. Trimming stripped 11 bases from V and 7 bases from J, with 8 bases between. CDR3 in amino acids: CALLHGELFF. The CDR3 bases are TGTGCCCTATTACACGGGGAGCTGTTTTTT.

The V call is TRBV7-6, the J call TRBJ1-5; D not resolved. Trimming removed 0 bases from V and 5 bases from J, with 8 bases in between. This CDR3 is built from 14 residues. Germline lookup yields CDR1 SGHVS and CDR2 FNYEAQ. This CDR3 is CASSLAPGYQPQHF. The CDR3 region has the DNA TGTGCCAGCAGCTTAGCGCCAGGCTATCAGCCCCAGCATTTT.